This TCR beta chain was identified during a study of T cells after posttransplantation cyclophosphamide. Overall study findings and caveats: Blood and skin or GI T cell repertoires showed limited TRB overlap. TRB clonality was highly associated with recipient CMV seropositivity and reactivation. Donor CD8+ memory clones often dominated recipient blood repertoires at later times.

Assay: immunoSEQ multiplex PCR; the TCRdb copy retains only in-frame clones and omits some. This sample carries more than 35,000 clones, none of them present only once. This CDR3 contains 16 residues. In this sample, this clone turned up many times. Its specificity is unknown. The junction and the germline gene differ at one end; a read error may be behind it. Peripheral blood was collected from the related graft donor on the marrow donation day. This receptor was identified in a man aged 50-60 years in good health, CMV-negative, and a related stem cell transplant donor. Input material: PBMCs. J is TRBJ2-5 and V is TRBV6-7; 7 bases line up with TRBD2. TRBV6-7 is flagged as an ORF with uncertain function. The CDR3 DNA sequence: TGTGCCAGCACTTACTCCTCTACTAGCGCCGGGGAGACCCAGTACTTC. This sequence encodes CASTYSSTSAGETQYF.